This T cell receptor beta chain is drawn from a study of T cell responses to AZD1222 COVID-19 vaccine. Of note for this clone: Its antigen is not identified.

Study-wide points: The donor group comprised mostly white British people and more females; the analysis possibly underestimated clonal diversity. Among AZD1222 vaccinees, only six were seropositive at baseline. Reportedly, nearly half the spike-specific TCRs target unmutated variant regions. Spike was spanned by vaccine-associated CD4 TCRs, which were dominant at 160-218 and 743-854.

Generated by immunoSEQ multiplex PCR, the TCRdb table keeps only in-frame clones and is missing some. The ten most abundant clones cover about 2.2% of a sample with under 150,000 clones. The TCR was taken from an adult in good health. The sequenced sample consisted of peripheral blood.

In DNA form, the CDR3 reads TGTGCCAGCAGCAGGGACGGGTATAATTCACCCCTCCACTTT. Protein product: CASSRDGYNSPLHF. The chain employs TRBV7-8 and TRBJ1-6; a possible D gene is TRBD1 (5 bases). V lost 5 bases, J lost 4 bases, and 9 bases lay in between. The CDR3 is made up of 14 amino acids. Germline V CDR1 and CDR2: SGHVS, FQNEAQ.